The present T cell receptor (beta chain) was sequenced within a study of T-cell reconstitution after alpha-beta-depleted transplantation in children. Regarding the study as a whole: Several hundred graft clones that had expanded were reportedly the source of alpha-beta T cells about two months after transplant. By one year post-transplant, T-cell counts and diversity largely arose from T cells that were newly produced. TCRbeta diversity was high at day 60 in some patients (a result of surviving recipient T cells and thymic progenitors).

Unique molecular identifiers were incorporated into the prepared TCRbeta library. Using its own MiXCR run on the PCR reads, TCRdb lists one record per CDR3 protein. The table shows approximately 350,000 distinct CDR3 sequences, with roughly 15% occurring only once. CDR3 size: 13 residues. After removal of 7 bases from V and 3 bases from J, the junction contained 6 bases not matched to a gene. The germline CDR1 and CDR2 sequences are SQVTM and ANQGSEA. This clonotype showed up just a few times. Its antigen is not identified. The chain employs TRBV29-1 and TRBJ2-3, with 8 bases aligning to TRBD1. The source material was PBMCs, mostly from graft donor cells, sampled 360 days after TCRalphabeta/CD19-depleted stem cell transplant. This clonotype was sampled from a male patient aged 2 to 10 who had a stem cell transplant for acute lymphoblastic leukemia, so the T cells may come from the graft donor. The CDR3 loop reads CSADRTGTDTQYF. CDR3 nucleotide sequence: TGCAGCGCCGACAGGACAGGGACAGATACGCAGTATTTT.